A selection of T cell receptor beta chains follows, all from one sample in a study of blood T cell repertoires in COVID-19. The method was immunoSEQ multiplex PCR; TCRdb's version includes in-frame clones alone and lacks a portion of them. This sample has 70,000 to 100,000 clones, with around 80% found just once. Sequencing was performed on peripheral blood. The receptors were sampled from a woman at least 80 years old with acute or convalescent COVID-19. The CDR3 runs from the conserved cysteine through the conserved F or W. Each record gives: clone size, D gene, V gene, J gene, CDR3 DNA, CDR3 protein. The D gene is left open where the match is weak. Not all rows give a size; the values are once, few, many and, for expanded clones, a class.

once	TRBD1	TRBV27	TRBJ2-7	TGTGCCAGCCGCCGGACAGGGGGAGAGCAGTACTTC	CASRRTGGEQYF
.	.	TRBV5-6	TRBJ1-1	TGTGCCAGCAGCCGTCTCCGAGGAGCAGTGAACACTGAAGCTTTCTTT	CASSRLRGAVNTEAFF
.	TRBD1	TRBV4-3	TRBJ1-1	TGCGCCAGCACCGTTAGATCAGGGGGCGCTGAAGCTTTCTTT	CASTVRSGGAEAFF
.	TRBD1	TRBV19	TRBJ1-1	TGTGCCAGTACCGCAGGGCGGGGGGCAGGGGGTTTCTTT	CASTAGRGAGGFF
once	.	TRBV30	TRBJ1-5	TGTGCCTGGAGTAGGGAGGGCAATCAGCCCCAGCATTTT	CAWSREGNQPQHF
few	TRBD1	TRBV7-9	TRBJ1-1	TGTGCCAGCAGCCCAACAGGGGGCAACACTGAAGCTTTCTTT	CASSPTGGNTEAFF
.	TRBD1	TRBV29-1	TRBJ1-5	TGCAGCGTGGGGACAGGCAATACTAATCAGCCCCAGCATTTT	CSVGTGNTNQPQHF
.	TRBD1	TRBV6-5	TRBJ1-3	TGTGCCAGCAGTTACTTGGGACAGGGGGTATACACCATATATTTT	CASSYLGQGVYTIYF
.	.	TRBV29-1	TRBJ1-3	TGCAGCGTTGAAGGGCAGGGGTACACCATATATTTT	CSVEGQGYTIYF
.	TRBD2	TRBV7-2	TRBJ2-1	TGTGCCAGCAGCTTAGCGTGGCTAGCGGGGAAGGACGAGCAGTTCTTC	CASSLAWLAGKDEQFF
.	.	TRBV5-4	TRBJ1-4	TGTGCCAGCAGCACCAGAACGAGGGGGGGACTGGGTGAAAAACTGTTTTTT	CASSTRTRGGLGEKLFF
.	.	TRBV7-2	TRBJ1-5	TGTGCCAGCAGCTCTCCTGTGGGGGGGGGATCGGGACAGCCCCAGCATTTT	CASSSPVGGGSGQPQHF
few	.	TRBV7-2	TRBJ1-6	TGTGCCAGCAGCTTAATTGGTTCAGGCAAATTAAATTCACCCCTCCACTTT	CASSLIGSGKLNSPLHF
few	TRBD1	TRBV6-2/TRBV6-3	TRBJ2-3	TGTGCCAGCAGCCCTATTCCGGGACAGGGGGCAGATACGCAGTATTTT	CASSPIPGQGADTQYF
few	TRBD2	TRBV6-1	TRBJ2-1	TGTGCCAGCAGTGAACTAGCGGGGGGACGTCGAGAGCAGTTCTTC	CASSELAGGRREQFF
.	TRBD1	TRBV9	TRBJ1-1	TGTGCCAGCAGCGTAGATGGGAGGACAGGGGGGTACACTGAAGCTTTCTTT	CASSVDGRTGGYTEAFF
few	.	TRBV18	TRBJ1-3	TGTGCCAGCTCACCACCAAATGCTCAAAGGGGGATGGCTGGAAACACCATATATTTT	CASSPPNAQRGMAGNTIYF
.	.	TRBV7-9	TRBJ1-2	TGTGCCAGCAGCTTAGGGCAGGAAGTCTATGGCTACACCTTC	CASSLGQEVYGYTF
once	.	TRBV28	TRBJ1-5	TGTGCCAGCAGTCCCCAGGGTCGGGCCAGCAATCAGCCCCAGCATTTT	CASSPQGRASNQPQHF
.	.	TRBV18	TRBJ1-2	TGTGCCAGCTCACCAGCTCCCTCAGGGAACTATGGCTACACCTTC	CASSPAPSGNYGYTF
.	.	TRBV5-6	TRBJ1-3	TGTGCCAGCAGCTTCGGGACACTCTCTGGAAACACCATATATTTT	CASSFGTLSGNTIYF
.	.	TRBV29-1	TRBJ2-2	TGCAGCGGTACGCCTAGCAATACCGGGGAGCTGTTTTTT	CSGTPSNTGELFF
.	.	TRBV12-2	TRBJ1-2	TGTGCAAGTCGCTTAGGAGGGACACTCTGCGGCTACACCTTC	CASRLGGTLCGYTF
.	TRBD1	TRBV6-5	TRBJ1-1	TGTGCCGCCTCCTTTACAGGGGAGAACACTGAAGCTTTCTTT	CAASFTGENTEAFF
.	TRBD1	TRBV9	TRBJ1-6	TGTGCCAGCAGCGCGCGACAGGGGTCGGATTCACCCCTCCACTTT	CASSARQGSDSPLHF
.	.	TRBV28	TRBJ1-2	TGTGCCAGCAGCCTGAACTATGGCTACACCTTC	CASSLNYGYTF
.	.	TRBV5-5	TRBJ1-1	TGTGCCAGCAGCTTCGGGGGAAACACTGAAGCTTTCTTT	CASSFGGNTEAFF
.	.	TRBV30	TRBJ2-5	TGTGCCTGGAGTGGGCTGCTGCAAGAGACCCAGTACTTC	CAWSGLLQETQYF
.	TRBD1	TRBV7-9	TRBJ1-5	TGTGCCAGCAGCTTCGGGGACAGGGGGCTCTCGGATACGCCCCAGCATTTT	CASSFGDRGLSDTPQHF
.	.	TRBV15	TRBJ2-7	TGTGCCACCAGCAGAGTTGGGGGCGGGTTCCACGAGCAGTACTTC	CATSRVGGGFHEQYF
few	TRBD1	TRBV9	TRBJ1-2	TGTGCCAGCAGCGCACACCCGACAGGGACTAGCGGCTACACCTTC	CASSAHPTGTSGYTF
.	TRBD1	TRBV6-5	TRBJ2-2	TGTGCCAGCAGGCCAGGGGGCGCAGACACCGGGGAGCTGTTTTTT	CASRPGGADTGELFF
.	.	TRBV3-1/TRBV3-2	TRBJ2-3	TGTGCCAGCAGCCAAGAGAGGGCAGATACGCAGTATTTT	CASSQERADTQYF
few	.	TRBV6-5	TRBJ1-2	TGTGCCAGCAGCTCCGGACAGCGGAGCTATGGCTACACCTTC	CASSSGQRSYGYTF
.	.	TRBV14	TRBJ1-1	TGTGCCAGCAGCCCCTACACTGAAGCTTTCTTT	CASSPYTEAFF
.	TRBD2	TRBV3-1/TRBV3-2	TRBJ2-7	TGTGCCAGCAGCCCCACTAGCGGGGGTGGGGACGAGCAGTACTTC	CASSPTSGGGDEQYF
.	.	TRBV6-5	TRBJ1-1	TGTGCCAGCAGACGACAGAACATGAACACTGAAGCTTTCTTT	CASRRQNMNTEAFF
.	TRBD1	TRBV2	TRBJ2-7	TGTGCCAGCTCCCTCCGGGACAGGGCGAACGAGCAGTACTTC	CASSLRDRANEQYF
.	.	TRBV28	TRBJ2-2	TGTGCCAGCAGTCCTATTAGCGGCGGCACTGCGGGAACCGGGGAGCTGTTTTTT	CASSPISGGTAGTGELFF
.	.	TRBV10-2	TRBJ1-3	TGCGCCAGCAGTGTCGGGAGCTCTGGAAACACCATATATTTT	CASSVGSSGNTIYF
.	.	TRBV7-2	TRBJ2-1	TGTGCCAGCAGCACACAGGCTAGCTCCTACAATGAGCAGTTCTTC	CASSTQASSYNEQFF
.	TRBD1	TRBV7-9	TRBJ2-5	TGTGCCAGCAGCCCCGGGACAGGGGGGATCCAAGAGACCCAGTACTTC	CASSPGTGGIQETQYF
.	TRBD2	TRBV9	TRBJ2-5	TGTGCCAGCAGCGTAGCATCTAGCGGGGTTGGAGAGACCCAGTACTTC	CASSVASSGVGETQYF
.	.	TRBV27	TRBJ2-4	TGTGCCAGCAGTCCCCATATTACAGACAAAAACATTCAGTACTTC	CASSPHITDKNIQYF
.	TRBD2	TRBV30	TRBJ2-5	TGTGCCTGGAGTGTCTTGGCGGGGGGGCGTTATCAAGAGACCCAGTACTTC	CAWSVLAGGRYQETQYF
few	TRBD2	TRBV19	TRBJ2-5	TGTGCCAGTAGTGTTAGCGGGGGCATCCAAGAGACCCAGTACTTC	CASSVSGGIQETQYF
many	.	TRBV14	TRBJ2-6	TGTGCCAGCAGCCAAGATCTTCCCACTTCTGGGGCCAACGTCCTGACTTTC	CASSQDLPTSGANVLTF
.	.	TRBV14	TRBJ2-1	TGTGCCAGCAGCCAAGTAGCGTACAATGAGCAGTTCTTC	CASSQVAYNEQFF
.	.	TRBV11-2	TRBJ1-6	TGTGCCAGCAGCTCCAGAACAATTTCCAATAATTCACCCCTCCACTTT	CASSSRTISNNSPLHF
few	TRBD1	TRBV2	TRBJ1-2	TGTGCCAGCATAGAGGGGGCCTATGGCTACACCTTC	CASIEGAYGYTF
.	.	TRBV3-1/TRBV3-2	TRBJ1-3	TGTGCCAGCAGCGACACGCTTGGAAACACCATATATTTT	CASSDTLGNTIYF
few	.	TRBV9	TRBJ1-2	TGTGCCAGCAGCGTCTCCCCGAGTTTTAACTATGGCTACACCTTC	CASSVSPSFNYGYTF
.	TRBD2	TRBV9	TRBJ2-3	TGTGCCAGCAGCGTTAGCGGGGGGGTATACTCCACAGATACGCAGTATTTT	CASSVSGGVYSTDTQYF